This T cell receptor beta chain was recorded in a study of cytomegalovirus exposure and HLA in healthy donors. Study details: An early data release held 70 million to 90 million unique TCRs from HLA-typed donors.

With respect to this clone: Its antigen is undetermined.

Amplification used 60 Vbeta primers and 13 Jbeta primers. Profiled with immunoSEQ multiplex PCR; TCRdb holds only in-frame clones, not every one. The table lists 90,000 to 130,000 clones, approximately 80% of them singletons, with 22% in the top ten. CDR1 is SGHRS and CDR2 is YFSETQ in the germline V gene. CDR3 length: 14 amino acids. Between the trimmed V and J ends, which lost 2 bases and 0 bases, there was a span of 7 bases. Findings and limits, study-wide: Sequencing likely produced, as an artifact, a cluster of highly shared sequence variants. Accounts indicate the classifier identified cytomegalovirus status with strong specificity and sensitivity. The investigators catalogued 164 TCR beta chains as cytomegalovirus-associated.

Sequencing was performed on PBMCs. This sequence originates from a man aged 25-40 years in good health and CMV-seropositive. The chain is built from TRBV5-1 and TRBJ2-3; D is uncertain. The CDR3 region has the DNA TGCGCCAGCAGCTTTTCTACTAGCACAGATACGCAGTATTTT. Encoded protein: CASSFSTSTDTQYF. Complete variable domain (other parts from reference TRBV5-1 and TRBJ2-3): KAGVTQTPRYLIKTRGQQVTLSCSPISGHRSVSWYQQTPGQGLQFLFEYFSETQRNKGNFPGRFSGRQFSNSRSEMNVSTLELGDSALYLCASSFSTSTDTQYFGPGTRLTVL.